Below, one TCR beta chain is given with its context. As yet, its antigen is unknown. Deletions cut 6 bases from V and 2 bases from J, with 22 bases between. CDR3 size: 17 residues. Germline V gene lookup returns CDR1 SEHNR and CDR2 FQNEAQ (reference sequence). The data originate from a study of identical twins. Findings and caveats of the study: With abundant cord blood beta clonotypes, insertions were fewer; memory repertoires showed no such pattern. Invariant T cells like MAIT and iNKT could partly confound the zero-insertion analyses.

MiXCR, applied by TCRdb to the 5' RACE reads, yields one record per CDR3 protein. The profile shows 690,000 or so distinct CDR3 sequences, over 8.5% of them singletons. This sample also belongs to another study, concerning yellow fever vaccine responses in identical twins. That report notes: Among the twins, the vaccine T cell response reportedly seemed partly convergent and partly personalized.

The receptor was derived from a young woman in good health. The sequencing input was PBMCs. This chain connects TRBV7-9 to TRBJ1-2; D call uncertain. The CDR3 DNA reads TGTGCCAGCAGTCAACTAATGACGGCCCAGGACAACTATGGCTACACCTTC. The encoded protein is CASSQLMTAQDNYGYTF.